This TCR beta chain was sequenced for a study of blood T cell repertoires in COVID-19. On the study more broadly: The analysed material was cDNA or gDNA that came from T cells, B-cell-depleted T cells, or PBMCs.

Across about two dozen US areas, participants ranged in age from roughly 18 to 89 years. Donors were grouped by their self-reported clinical history. Two negative PCRs, clearance, or symptom resolution characterized the recovered Cohort 3 donors. Some clones are missing from TCRdb's copy, which holds only in-frame ones; the method was immunoSEQ multiplex PCR. The sample lists some 250,000 clones, 80% to 90% occurring once. The CDR3 sequence is 15 residues long. Deletions cut 4 bases from V and 7 bases from J, with 14 bases between. The germline gives CDR1 SGHTA, CDR2 FQGNSA. This receptor was identified in a woman aged 45-60 years who had recovered from COVID-19. The genes are TRBV7-2 and TRBJ1-6; D is possibly TRBD1 (6 bases). The sequencing input was PBMCs or T cells enriched from blood (not recorded which). The CDR3 region is CASSSYRVTNSPLHF. CDR3 nucleotide sequence: TGTGCCAGCAGCTCGTACAGGGTTACAAATTCACCCCTCCACTTT.